This T cell receptor (beta chain) emerged from a study of T cell responses to AZD1222 COVID-19 vaccine. Points from the study as a whole: Clonal diversity may have been underestimated, and the donors were mostly white British, with more females than males. The study reported that nearly half of spike-specific TCRs target unmutated variant regions.

On this clone: Its matching antigen is unknown.

Clones were sequenced by immunoSEQ multiplex PCR, and TCRdb holds only the in-frame ones, with some missing. The data contain over 50,000 clones, about 81% of them singletons. The CDR3 runs 13 residues. The germline CDR1 and CDR2 sequences are LNHDA and SQIVND (reference sequence). Trimming removed 5 bases at V and 1 base at J, with 8 bases between. The TCR was taken from an adult who received the AZD1222 COVID-19 vaccine. This sample comprised peripheral blood, obtained 28 days after the second AZD1222 dose. The chain carries TRBV19 and TRBJ1-1; D ambiguous. As DNA, the CDR3 is TGTGCCAGTAGTGTTATAGGGAACACTGAAGCTTTCTTT. As protein: CASSVIGNTEAFF.